This TCR beta chain was recorded in a study of PD-L1 blockade in urothelial cancer (dated by TCRdb to the late 2010s). Some background on the complete study: Therapy was started at some point between 2014 and 2016 for all patients, and atezolizumab 1,200 mg was administered intravenously every 3 weeks. About 90% of the 29 patients were males with bladder-origin urothelial cancer, and about 60% of the 29 reported a prior smoking history. An ECOG performance status of 0 or 1 was recorded for the patients, and 0 to 3 prior chemotherapy regimens had been received by the patients. Blood samples were analyzed at 3 weeks after treatment start (second dose) and at 6 weeks after treatment start. Blood samples yielded a median of roughly 150,000 T cells and tens of thousands of unique TCRs, with median clonality around 0.083. Somatic, immune and clinical correlates of response to PD-L1 blockade with atezolizumab in urothelial cancer were the focus of an exploratory multi-omic analysis. Pretreatment tumor samples and matched peripheral blood, collected serially before and after atezolizumab treatment, underwent TCR sequencing. Durable clinical benefit was defined as progression-free survival longer than 6 months, and TCR features were also tested against progression-free and overall survival. In the same patients, whole exome sequencing and RNA sequencing of pretreatment tumors were performed in addition to TCR sequencing. Durable clinical benefit was achieved by nine patients and was not achieved by 20 patients. Some 30 patients had pretreatment blood TCR-seq, roughly 24 had at least one posttreatment blood collection, and roughly 24 had tumor TCR-seq. The paper as a whole reports these results and caveats: Among patients with durable benefit, tumor-associated TCR clones showed greater expansion in peripheral blood 3 weeks after treatment started (n of about 20, p = 0.022). Small sample size (n ≈ 28) and many exploratory analyses mean the results are intended to be hypothesis-generating. Improved progression-free and overall survival was associated with having pretreatment peripheral blood TCR clonality below the median.

From cysteine to phenylalanine, the CDR3 is 13 amino acids long. Only the CDR3 DNA stays, 39 bases, in frame from base 1. CDR1 and CDR2 (SGHTA, FQGTGA) derive from the germline V gene. Trimming at the junction amounts to 2 bases on V and 7 bases on J, and the germline ends lie 11 bases apart. The time point label on this specimen signifies: peripheral blood 6 weeks after treatment start. The cohort comprised around 30 patients with locally advanced or metastatic urothelial carcinoma treated at Memorial Sloan Kettering on a trial protocol. Peripheral blood mononuclear cells were collected from each patient pretreatment and during treatment, giving between 1 and 8 total time points per patient. The Qiagen DNeasy Blood extraction kit was used to purify genomic DNA from total PBMCs and tumor samples. PBMCs were collected pretreatment and during treatment and were isolated and stored as previously described.

Remarks on this clone: It lacks a known antigen. The record has no base qualities; no much larger clone is one base away.

To estimate absolute template abundance from read counts, synthetic TCR analog templates were spiked into each PCR. TCRbeta CDR3 regions were amplified from genomic DNA with bias-controlled V and J gene primers using the immunoSEQ assay. Sequencing of rearranged TCRbeta segments was done at approximately 20X coverage. Turning to the authors' computational methods: Sequencing errors were corrected by clustering and CDR3s were annotated against IMGT to assign V, D and J genes. Downstream analyses used only productive TCRbeta rearrangements and left out out-of-frame or stop-codon sequences. Clonality was computed as one minus Shannon entropy normalized by the log of the number of unique productive sequences. Fisher's exact test with Benjamini-Hochberg correction, at a threshold of adjusted p below 0.01, was used to find clones that differed between time points or between blood and tumor. What TCRdb holds here is the immuneACCESS table cut down to in-frame rearrangements. Part of the clones is not present; checked against another copy, under half of the missing clones reflect an unresolved V gene, and the others are unexplained. V and J calls and clone size are given by that table; D and trimming were obtained from the DNA. The sample profile shows approximately 120,000 clones; more than 75% of them were found once. 2.4% of the sample goes to the ten largest clones.

The receptor chain draws on TRBV7-3 and TRBJ1-1, with the D gene uncertain. The sequencing here drew on PBMCs, taken around atezolizumab (anti-PD-L1) treatment. This TCR was recovered from a man aged 50 to 59 with urothelial cancer. The CDR3 region reads CASSLPGAGEAFF. The DNA reads TGTGCCAGCAGCTTACCGGGTGCCGGTGAAGCTTTCTTT.